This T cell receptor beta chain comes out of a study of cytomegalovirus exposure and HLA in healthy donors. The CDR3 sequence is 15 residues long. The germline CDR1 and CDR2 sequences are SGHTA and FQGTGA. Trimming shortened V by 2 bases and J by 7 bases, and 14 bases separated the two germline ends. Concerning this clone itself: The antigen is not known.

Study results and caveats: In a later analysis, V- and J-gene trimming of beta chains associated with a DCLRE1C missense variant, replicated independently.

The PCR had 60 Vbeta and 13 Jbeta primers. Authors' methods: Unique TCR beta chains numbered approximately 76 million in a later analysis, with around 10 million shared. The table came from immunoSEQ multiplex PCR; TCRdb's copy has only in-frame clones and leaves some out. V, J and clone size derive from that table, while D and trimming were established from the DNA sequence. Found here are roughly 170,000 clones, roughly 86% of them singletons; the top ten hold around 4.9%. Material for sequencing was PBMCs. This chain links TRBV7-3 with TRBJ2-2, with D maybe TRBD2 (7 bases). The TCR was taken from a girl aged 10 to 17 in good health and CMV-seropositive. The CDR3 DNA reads TGTGCCAGCAGCTTATCGGGGGGCAGGAACGGGGAGCTGTTTTTT. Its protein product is CASSLSGGRNGELFF.